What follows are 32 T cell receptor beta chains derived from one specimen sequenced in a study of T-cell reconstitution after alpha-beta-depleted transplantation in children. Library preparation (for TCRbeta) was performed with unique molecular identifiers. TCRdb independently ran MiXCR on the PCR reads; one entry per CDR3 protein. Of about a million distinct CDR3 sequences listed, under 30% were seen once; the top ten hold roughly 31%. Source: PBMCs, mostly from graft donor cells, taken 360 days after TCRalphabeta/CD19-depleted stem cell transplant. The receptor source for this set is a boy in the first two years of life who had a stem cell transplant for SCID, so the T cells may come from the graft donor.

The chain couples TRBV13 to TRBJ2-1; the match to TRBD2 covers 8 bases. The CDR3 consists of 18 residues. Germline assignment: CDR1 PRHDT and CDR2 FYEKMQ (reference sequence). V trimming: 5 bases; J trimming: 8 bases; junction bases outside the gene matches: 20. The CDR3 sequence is CASSEGGAWLAGKDEQFF. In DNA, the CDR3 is TGTGCCAGCAGCGAAGGGGGGGCTTGGTTAGCGGGGAAGGATGAGCAGTTCTTC.

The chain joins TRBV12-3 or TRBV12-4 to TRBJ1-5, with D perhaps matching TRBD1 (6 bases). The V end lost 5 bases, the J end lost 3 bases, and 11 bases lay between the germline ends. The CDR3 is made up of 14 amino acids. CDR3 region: CASSRDIDNQPQHF. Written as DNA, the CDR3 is TGTGCCAGCAGTCGGGACATCGACAATCAGCCCCAGCATTTT.

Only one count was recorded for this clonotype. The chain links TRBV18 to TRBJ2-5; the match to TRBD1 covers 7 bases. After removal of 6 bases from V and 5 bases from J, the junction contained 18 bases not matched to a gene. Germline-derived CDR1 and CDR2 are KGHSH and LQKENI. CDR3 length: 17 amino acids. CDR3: CASSPRALAGGEETQYF. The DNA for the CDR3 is TGTGCCAGCTCGCCTAGGGCCTTGGCAGGGGGAGAGGAGACCCAGTACTTC.

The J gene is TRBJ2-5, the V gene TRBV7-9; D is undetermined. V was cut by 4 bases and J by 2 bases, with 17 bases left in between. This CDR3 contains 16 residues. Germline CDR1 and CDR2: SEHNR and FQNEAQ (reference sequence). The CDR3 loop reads CASSSSGRVGQETQYF. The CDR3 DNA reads TGTGCCAGCAGCTCATCCGGACGCGTCGGGCAAGAGACCCAGTACTTC.

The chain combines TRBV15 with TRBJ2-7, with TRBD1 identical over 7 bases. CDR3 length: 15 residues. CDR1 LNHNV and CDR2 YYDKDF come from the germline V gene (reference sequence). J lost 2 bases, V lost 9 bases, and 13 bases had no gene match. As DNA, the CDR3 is TGTGCCACAAGCGATATTAACAGGGGAACCTACGAGCAGTACTTC. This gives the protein CATSDINRGTYEQYF.

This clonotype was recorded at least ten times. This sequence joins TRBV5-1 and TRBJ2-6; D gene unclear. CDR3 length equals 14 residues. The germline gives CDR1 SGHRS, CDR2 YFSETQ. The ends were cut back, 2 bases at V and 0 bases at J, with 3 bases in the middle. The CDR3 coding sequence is TGCGCCAGCAGCTTAGTCTCTGGGGCCAACGTCCTGACTTTC. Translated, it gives CASSLVSGANVLTF.

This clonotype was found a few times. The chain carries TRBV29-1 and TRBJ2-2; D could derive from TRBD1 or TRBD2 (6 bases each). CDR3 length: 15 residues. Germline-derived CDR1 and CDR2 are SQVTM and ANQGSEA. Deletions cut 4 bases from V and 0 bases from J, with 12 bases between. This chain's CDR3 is CSVGWGAPNTGELFF. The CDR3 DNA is TGCAGCGTTGGTTGGGGGGCCCCGAACACCGGGGAGCTGTTTTTT.

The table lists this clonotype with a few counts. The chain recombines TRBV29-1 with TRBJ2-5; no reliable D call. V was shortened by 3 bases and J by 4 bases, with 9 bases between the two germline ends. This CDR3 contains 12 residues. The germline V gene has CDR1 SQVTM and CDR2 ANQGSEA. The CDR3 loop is CSVEVRRETQYF. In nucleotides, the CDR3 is TGCAGCGTTGAGGTCAGAAGAGAGACCCAGTACTTC. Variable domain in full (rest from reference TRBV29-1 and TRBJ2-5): SAVISQKPSRDICQRGTSLTIQCQVDSQVTMMFWYRQQPGQSLTLIATANQGSEATYESGFVIDKFPISRPNLTFSTLTVSNMSPEDSSIYLCSVEVRRETQYFGPGTRLLVL.

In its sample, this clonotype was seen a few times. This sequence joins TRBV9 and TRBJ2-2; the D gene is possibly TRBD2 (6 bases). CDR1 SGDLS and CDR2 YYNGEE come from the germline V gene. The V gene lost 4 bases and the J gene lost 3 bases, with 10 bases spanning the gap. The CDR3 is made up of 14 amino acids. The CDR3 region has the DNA TGTGCCAGCAGCAGGGACTTCCACACCGGGGAGCTGTTTTTT. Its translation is CASSRDFHTGELFF.

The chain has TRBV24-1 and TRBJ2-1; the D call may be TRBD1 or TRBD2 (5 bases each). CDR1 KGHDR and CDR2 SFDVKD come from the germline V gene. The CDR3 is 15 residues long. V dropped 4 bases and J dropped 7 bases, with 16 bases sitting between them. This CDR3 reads CATSDPGRGMNEQFF. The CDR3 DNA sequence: TGTGCCACCAGTGACCCGGGCCGGGGCATGAATGAGCAGTTCTTC.

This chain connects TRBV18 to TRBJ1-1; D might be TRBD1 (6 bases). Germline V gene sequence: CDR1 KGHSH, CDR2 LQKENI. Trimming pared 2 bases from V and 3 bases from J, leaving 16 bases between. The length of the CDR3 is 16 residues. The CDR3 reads CASSPKQGLGDTEAFF. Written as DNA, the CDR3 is TGTGCCAGCTCACCAAAACAGGGACTCGGGGACACTGAAGCTTTCTTT.

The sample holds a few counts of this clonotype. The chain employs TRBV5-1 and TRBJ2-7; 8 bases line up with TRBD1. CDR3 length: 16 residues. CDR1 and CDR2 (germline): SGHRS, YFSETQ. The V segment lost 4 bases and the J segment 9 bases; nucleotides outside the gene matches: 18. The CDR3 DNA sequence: TGCGCCAGCAGCCTTCCGGGACAGGCTGGATACGAGTGGCAGTACTTC. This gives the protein CASSLPGQAGYEWQYF. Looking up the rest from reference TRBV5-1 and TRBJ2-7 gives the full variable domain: KAGVTQTPRYLIKTRGQQVTLSCSPISGHRSVSWYQQTPGQGLQFLFEYFSETQRNKGNFPGRFSGRQFSNSRSEMNVSTLELGDSALYLCASSLPGQAGYEWQYFGPGTRLTVT.

The CDR3 nucleotides read TGTGCCAGCAGGCCCTTTACAGGGGGCTGGACTGAAGCTTTCTTT. Its translation: CASRPFTGGWTEAFF. The V gene is TRBV6-1, the J gene TRBJ1-1, with 9 bases lining up with TRBD1. The CDR3 covers 15 residues. CDR1 is MNHNS and CDR2 is SASEGT in the germline V gene. V gave up 6 bases and J gave up 5 bases; unmatched junction bases: 10.

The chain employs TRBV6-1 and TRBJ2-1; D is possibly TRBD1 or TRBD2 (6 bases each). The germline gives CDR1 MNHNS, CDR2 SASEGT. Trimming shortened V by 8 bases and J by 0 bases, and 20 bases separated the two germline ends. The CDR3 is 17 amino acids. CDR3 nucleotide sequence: TGTGCCAGCGCGGGGCAGGGGTCTCATAGCTCCTACAATGAGCAGTTCTTC. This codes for CASAGQGSHSSYNEQFF.

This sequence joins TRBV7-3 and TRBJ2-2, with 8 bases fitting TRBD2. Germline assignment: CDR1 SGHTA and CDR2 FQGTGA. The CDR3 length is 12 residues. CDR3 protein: CDPGRGTGELFF. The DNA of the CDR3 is TGTGACCCCGGGAGGGGGACCGGGGAGCTGTTTTTT.

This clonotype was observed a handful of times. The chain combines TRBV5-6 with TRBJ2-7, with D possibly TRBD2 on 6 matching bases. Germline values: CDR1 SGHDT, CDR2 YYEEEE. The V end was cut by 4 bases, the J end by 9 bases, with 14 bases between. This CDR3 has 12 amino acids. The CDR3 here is CASSRGLGMQYF. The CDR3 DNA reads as TGTGCCAGCAGCCGGGGACTCGGCATGCAGTACTTC. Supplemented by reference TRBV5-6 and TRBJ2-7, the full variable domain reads DAGVTQSPTHLIKTRGQQVTLRCSPKSGHDTVSWYQQALGQGPQFIFQYYEEEERQRGNFPDRFSGHQFPNYSSELNVNALLLGDSALYLCASSRGLGMQYFGPGTRLTVT.

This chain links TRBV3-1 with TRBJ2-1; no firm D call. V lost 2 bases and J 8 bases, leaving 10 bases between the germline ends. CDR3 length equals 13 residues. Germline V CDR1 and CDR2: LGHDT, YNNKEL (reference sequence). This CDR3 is CASSQLGWDEQFF. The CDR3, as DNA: TGTGCCAGCAGCCAATTAGGGTGGGATGAGCAGTTCTTC.

The CDR3, as DNA: TGCAGTGCTAGAGTAGGGCTAGCGGGGGGGGGAACGCAGTATTTT. Encoded protein: CSARVGLAGGGTQYF. V and J are TRBV20-1 and TRBJ2-3; 12 bases map to TRBD2. The CDR3 consists of 15 residues. Germline lookup yields CDR1 DFQATT and CDR2 SNEGSKA (reference sequence). With V trimmed by 1 base and J by 9 bases, 8 bases remained unmatched.

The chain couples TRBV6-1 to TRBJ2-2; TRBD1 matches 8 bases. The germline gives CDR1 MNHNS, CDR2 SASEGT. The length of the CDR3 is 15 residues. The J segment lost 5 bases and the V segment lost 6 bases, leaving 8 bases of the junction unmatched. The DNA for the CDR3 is TGTGCCAGCAGGTCCGGACAGGGAAGAACCGGGGAGCTGTTTTTT. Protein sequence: CASRSGQGRTGELFF.

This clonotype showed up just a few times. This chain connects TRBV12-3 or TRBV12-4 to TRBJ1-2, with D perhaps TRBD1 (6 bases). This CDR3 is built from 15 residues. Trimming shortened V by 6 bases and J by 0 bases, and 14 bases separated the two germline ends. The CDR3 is CASSPGVTTNYGYTF. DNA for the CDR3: TGTGCCAGCAGCCCAGGGGTGACGACTAACTATGGCTACACCTTC.

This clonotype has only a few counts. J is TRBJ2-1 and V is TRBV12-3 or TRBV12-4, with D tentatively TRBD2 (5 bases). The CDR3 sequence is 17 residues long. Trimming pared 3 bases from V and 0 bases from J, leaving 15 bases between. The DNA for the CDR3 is TGTGCCAGCAGTTTCGCCGAGGACTTCTACTCCTACAATGAGCAGTTCTTC. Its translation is CASSFAEDFYSYNEQFF.

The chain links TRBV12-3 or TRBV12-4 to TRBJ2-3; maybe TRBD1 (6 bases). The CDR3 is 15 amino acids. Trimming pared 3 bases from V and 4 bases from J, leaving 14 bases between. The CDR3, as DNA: TGTGCCAGCAGTTTCTCAGGGGCCGACGCAGATACGCAGTATTTT. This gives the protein CASSFSGADADTQYF.

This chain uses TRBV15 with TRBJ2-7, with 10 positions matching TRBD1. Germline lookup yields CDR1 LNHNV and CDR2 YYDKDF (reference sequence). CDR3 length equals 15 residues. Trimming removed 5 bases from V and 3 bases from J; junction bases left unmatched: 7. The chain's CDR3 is CATSVRDRGSYEQYF. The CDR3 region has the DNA TGTGCCACCAGCGTCCGGGACAGGGGTAGCTACGAGCAGTACTTC.

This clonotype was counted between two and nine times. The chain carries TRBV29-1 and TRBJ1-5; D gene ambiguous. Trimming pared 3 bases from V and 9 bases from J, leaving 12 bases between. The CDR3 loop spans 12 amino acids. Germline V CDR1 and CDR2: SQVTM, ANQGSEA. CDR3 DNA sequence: TGCAGCGTTGAGGAAGGGTCCGGGCCCCAGCATTTT. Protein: CSVEEGSGPQHF.

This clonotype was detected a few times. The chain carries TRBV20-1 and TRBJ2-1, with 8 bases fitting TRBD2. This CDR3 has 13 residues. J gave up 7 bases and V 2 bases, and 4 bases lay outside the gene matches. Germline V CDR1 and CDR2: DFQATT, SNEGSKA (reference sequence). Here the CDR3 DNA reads TGCAGTGCTAGACAGGCTAGCGGGAATGAGCAGTTCTTC. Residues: CSARQASGNEQFF.

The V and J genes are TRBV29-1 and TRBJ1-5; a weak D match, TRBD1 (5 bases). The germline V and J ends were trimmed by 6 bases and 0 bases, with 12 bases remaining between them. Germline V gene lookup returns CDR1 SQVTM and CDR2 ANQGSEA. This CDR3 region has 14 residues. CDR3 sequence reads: CSVWDLDSNQPQHF. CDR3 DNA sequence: TGCAGCGTCTGGGACCTAGATAGCAATCAGCCCCAGCATTTT.

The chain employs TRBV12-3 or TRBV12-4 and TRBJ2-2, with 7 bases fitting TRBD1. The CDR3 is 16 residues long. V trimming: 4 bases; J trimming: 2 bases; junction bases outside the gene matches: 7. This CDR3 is CASSSRGQLNTGELFF. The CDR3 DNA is TGTGCCAGCAGTTCCCGGGGACAGCTTAACACCGGGGAGCTGTTTTTT.

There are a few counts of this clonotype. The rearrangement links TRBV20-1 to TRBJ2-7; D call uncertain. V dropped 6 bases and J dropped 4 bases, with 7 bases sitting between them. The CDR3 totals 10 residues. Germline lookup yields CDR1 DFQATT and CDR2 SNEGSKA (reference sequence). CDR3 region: CSASRYEQYF. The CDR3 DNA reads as TGCAGTGCCTCCCGATACGAGCAGTACTTC.

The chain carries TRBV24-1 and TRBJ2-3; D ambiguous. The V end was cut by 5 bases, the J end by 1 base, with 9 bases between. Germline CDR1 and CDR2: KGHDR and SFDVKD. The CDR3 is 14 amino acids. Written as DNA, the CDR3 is TGTGCCACCAGTGTTGCGGCGGGCACAGATACGCAGTATTTT. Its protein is CATSVAAGTDTQYF.

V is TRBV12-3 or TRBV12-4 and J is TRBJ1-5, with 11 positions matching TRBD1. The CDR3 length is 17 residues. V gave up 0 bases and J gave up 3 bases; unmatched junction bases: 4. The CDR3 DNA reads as TGTGCCAGCAGTTTAGCCGGGACAGGGGGTACCAATCAGCCCCAGCATTTT. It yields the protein CASSLAGTGGTNQPQHF.

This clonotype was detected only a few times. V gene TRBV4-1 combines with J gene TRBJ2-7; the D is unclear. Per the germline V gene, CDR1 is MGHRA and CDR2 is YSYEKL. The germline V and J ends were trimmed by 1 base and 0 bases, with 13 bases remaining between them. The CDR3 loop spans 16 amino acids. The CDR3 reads CASSQVPSSSSYEQYF. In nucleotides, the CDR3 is TGCGCCAGCAGCCAAGTTCCGAGTTCAAGCTCCTACGAGCAGTACTTC.

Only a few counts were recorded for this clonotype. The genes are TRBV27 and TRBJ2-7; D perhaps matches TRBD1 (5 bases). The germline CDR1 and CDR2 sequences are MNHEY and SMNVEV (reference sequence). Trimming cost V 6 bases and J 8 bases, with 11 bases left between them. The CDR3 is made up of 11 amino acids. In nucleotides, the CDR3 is TGTGCCAGCAGCAGACAGCCGCAGCAGTACTTC. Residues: CASSRQPQQYF.